The 2 T cell receptor beta chains below were found in one sample sequenced in a study of cytomegalovirus exposure and HLA in healthy donors. A multiplex PCR was run with 60 Vbeta primers and 13 Jbeta primers. Assay used: immunoSEQ multiplex PCR; TCRdb lists only in-frame clones, some missing. The sample has 150,000 to 200,000 clones, 82% seen once; the top ten hold about 0.89%. Specimen: PBMCs. These TCRs come from a girl aged 2-10 years in good health and CMV-seropositive.

CDR3 nucleotide sequence: TGTGCCAGCTCGGGACTGTTGACAGATACGCAGTATTTT. It encodes CASSGLLTDTQYF. The gene calls are TRBV6-1 and TRBJ2-3, with D perhaps TRBD2 (6 bases). V was clipped by 8 bases and J by 3 bases, with 12 bases between them. Germline V CDR1 and CDR2: MNHNS, SASEGT. CDR3 length: 13 amino acids.

The CDR3 sequence: CASSILAGDPDTGELFF. The CDR3 bases are TGTGCCAGTAGTATCCTAGCGGGAGATCCAGACACCGGGGAGCTGTTTTTT. V and J are TRBV19 and TRBJ2-2; 10 bases line up with TRBD2. Germline V lookup: CDR1 LNHDA, CDR2 SQIVND (reference sequence). There are 17 residues in the CDR3. Germline trimming cut 3 bases from V and 3 bases from J; bases unmatched to any gene: 7.